A selection of T cell receptor beta chains follows, all from one sample in a study of persistence of HIV-infected CD4 T cells. Measured with immunoSEQ multiplex PCR; TCRdb has only the in-frame clones, and not every one. The sample shows 10,000 to 15,000 clones, approximately 71% of them seen only once. Their specific antigens are unknown. Sequencing used CD4+ T cells sorted from PBMCs after 18-hour stimulation, obtained from a patient who received antiretroviral therapy. The receptors derive from an adult man with HIV who was CMV-seropositive. Both conserved end residues are part of each CDR3. D genes are given only for firm matches. A clone size is listed for some rows: how often the clone was seen (once, few, many), or a class if it is expanded.

CDR3 protein: CASSPTSGGAATDTQYF
J gene: TRBJ2-3
V gene: TRBV6-6
D gene: TRBD2
clone size: few

CDR3 protein: CASSPADTQYF
J gene: TRBJ2-3
V gene: TRBV18
D gene: -
clone size: few

CDR3 protein: CASSYTSGGGYEQYF
J gene: TRBJ2-7
V gene: TRBV6-5
D gene: TRBD1
clone size: -

CDR3 protein: CASSLFGGGNQPQHF
J gene: TRBJ1-5
V gene: TRBV28
D gene: -
clone size: -

CDR3 protein: CASTAGWGQGSDTQYF
J gene: TRBJ2-3
V gene: TRBV27
D gene: TRBD1
clone size: -

CDR3 protein: CASSLERTGLSPLHF
J gene: TRBJ1-6
V gene: TRBV5-1
D gene: TRBD1
clone size: medium-sized

CDR3 protein: CASSRDGYNSPLHF
J gene: TRBJ1-6
V gene: TRBV28
D gene: -
clone size: medium-sized

CDR3 protein: CASSPVRSDTQYF
J gene: TRBJ2-3
V gene: TRBV7-3
D gene: -
clone size: -

CDR3 protein: CSASDLFGGTYNEQFF
J gene: TRBJ2-1
V gene: TRBV20-1
D gene: TRBD2
clone size: once

CDR3 protein: CASSLGPGGMNEQYF
J gene: TRBJ2-7
V gene: TRBV7-9
D gene: -
clone size: few

CDR3 protein: CASTWDTSQETQYF
J gene: TRBJ2-5
V gene: TRBV14
D gene: -
clone size: -

CDR3 protein: CTAGGQDTQYF
J gene: TRBJ2-3
V gene: TRBV20-1
D gene: TRBD2
clone size: -

CDR3 protein: CASSTRHAYSYEQYF
J gene: TRBJ2-7
V gene: TRBV19
D gene: -
clone size: -

CDR3 protein: CASSVVAGGIEQYF
J gene: TRBJ2-7
V gene: TRBV9
D gene: TRBD2
clone size: -

CDR3 protein: CASRDTNTGELFF
J gene: TRBJ2-2
V gene: TRBV28
D gene: -
clone size: -

CDR3 protein: CASSLGPTGGYGYTF
J gene: TRBJ1-2
V gene: TRBV7-3
D gene: TRBD1
clone size: -